The next 3 T cell receptor beta chains were all read from a single sample in a study of cytomegalovirus exposure and HLA in healthy donors. The PCR employed 60 Vbeta primers together with 13 Jbeta primers. Sequenced by immunoSEQ multiplex PCR; TCRdb stores in-frame clones only, minus some. The table has fewer than 250,000 clones, approximately 87% seen once. Sequences were obtained from PBMCs. The source of these receptors is a man aged 25 to 40 in good health and CMV-seronegative.

V and J are TRBV6-5 and TRBJ1-2; possibly TRBD1 for D (5 bases). Per germline, CDR1 MNHEY and CDR2 SVGAGI. The V end was cut by 5 bases, the J end by 5 bases, with 12 bases between. This CDR3 is 13 amino acids long. The CDR3 protein is CASSRQGRYGYTF. CDR3 bases: TGTGCCAGCAGTCGTCAGGGCCGGTATGGCTACACCTTC.

This sequence joins TRBV13 and TRBJ2-2; unclear D gene. The germline V gene has CDR1 PRHDT and CDR2 FYEKMQ (reference sequence). The CDR3 is made up of 17 amino acids. V gave up 5 bases and J gave up 0 bases, with 16 bases separating them. In nucleotides, the CDR3 is TGTGCCAGCAGCACCGCCTACAGAACCCCGAACACCGGGGAGCTGTTTTTT. Protein product: CASSTAYRTPNTGELFF. The entire variable domain, with the rest obtained from reference TRBV13 and TRBJ2-2, is as follows: AAGVIQSPRHLIKEKRETATLKCYPIPRHDTVYWYQQGPGQDPQFLISFYEKMQSDKGSIPDRFSAQQFSDYHSELNMSSLELGDSALYFCASSTAYRTPNTGELFFGEGSRLTVL.

This clone was seen only once. Other nucleotide sequences from this sample produce the same CDR3. The chain links TRBV19 to TRBJ2-7; 8 nucleotides agree with TRBD2. The germline CDR1 and CDR2 sequences are LNHDA and SQIVND (reference sequence). V was clipped by 1 base and J by 4 bases; unmatched bases: 3. The CDR3 spans 14 residues. The CDR3 sequence is CASSIAGGPYEQYF. The DNA of the CDR3 is TGTGCCAGTAGTATAGCGGGAGGGCCGTACGAGCAGTACTTC.